A single sample is the source of the 23 T cell receptor beta chains below, sequenced in a study of CD4 and CD8 cells across lung adenocarcinoma regions (dated by TCRdb to the late 2010s). The library relied on PCR. Reads for this sample came from a HiSeq X Ten. The public reads were reprocessed in TCRdb via fastp at Q25 and MiXCR, keeping in-frame beta chains. Identical CDR3 proteins give one entry, which carries the most common genes and DNA. The sample records some 7,600 distinct CDR3 sequences, 35% to 50% of which are singletons. The ten largest account for just under 97% of the sample. The sequenced sample was CD8+ T cells from the center of a lung tumor. The cell subset or site label, as the study defines it: tumor center region. The receptors come from a male donor with lung adenocarcinoma. The CD4 and CD8 labels of this study may be unreliable.

V is TRBV10-3 and J is TRBJ2-5, with 10 bases aligning to TRBD1. The DNA end is more similar to TRBJ2-7, so the J call may be wrong. The CDR3 is 14 residues long. The V gene's germline CDR1 is ENHRY and CDR2 SYGVKD. The chain's CDR3 is CAISARDRGGEQYF. The CDR3 DNA reads TGTGCCATCAGTGCCCGGGACAGGGGAGGCGAGCAGTACTTC.

The V and J genes are TRBV7-6 and TRBJ1-4; D may be TRBD1 (5 bases). The CDR3 runs 14 residues. V lost 5 bases to trimming and J lost 7 bases, with 14 bases between them. The germline V gene encodes CDR1 SGHVS and CDR2 FNYEAQ. The CDR3 protein is CASSPRDGSEKLFF. The CDR3, as DNA: TGTGCCAGCAGCCCCCGGGACGGATCTGAAAAACTGTTTTTT.

The chain carries TRBV6-1 and TRBJ2-3; D possibly matches TRBD1 or TRBD2 (6 bases each). This CDR3 is built from 14 residues. Per germline, CDR1 MNHNS and CDR2 SASEGT. Trimming removed 8 bases at V and 3 bases at J, with 15 bases between. In nucleotides, the CDR3 is TGTGCCAGCCGATGGAGAGGGGGGACAGATACGCAGTATTTT. As protein: CASRWRGGTDTQYF.

The V call is TRBV12-5, the J call TRBJ2-1; weak D call: TRBD2 (6 bases). Per germline, CDR1 LGHNT and CDR2 FRNRAP. The CDR3 contains 18 residues. Trimming cost V 0 bases and J 0 bases, with 15 bases left between them. The CDR3: CASGLVRDFSSSYNEQFF. CDR3 sequence (DNA): TGTGCTAGTGGTTTGGTAAGGGACTTTTCTAGCTCCTACAATGAGCAGTTCTTC.

The sample holds many counts of this clonotype. This clone may be a read error of a much larger clone one base away. This CDR3 reads CASRRLAGGNQETQFF. The CDR3 DNA reads as TGTGCCAGCAGACGACTAGCGGGAGGAAACCAAGAGACCCAGTTCTTC. The rearrangement uses TRBV6-1 and TRBJ2-1; 13 positions agree with TRBD2. The CDR3 is 16 amino acids. The germline gives CDR1 MNHNS, CDR2 SASEGT. The trim removed 6 bases at V and 13 bases at J, leaving 15 bases unmatched.

In this sample, this clonotype turned up many times. V usage is TRBV14 and J usage is TRBJ2-2, with D tentatively TRBD1 or TRBD2 (5 bases each). From germline, CDR1 is SGHDN and CDR2 FVKESK. Trimming took 1 base from V and 9 from J, leaving 18 bases between them. The CDR3 consists of 16 residues. CDR3 nucleotides: TGTGCCAGCAGCCAAGTGGCAGCAGGGAGAGTCAGGGAGCTGTTTTTT. It encodes CASSQVAAGRVRELFF. Variable domain in full (rest from reference TRBV14 and TRBJ2-2): EAGVTQFPSHSVIEKGQTVTLRCDPISGHDNLYWYRRVMGKEIKFLLHFVKESKQDESGMPNNRFLAERTGGTYSTLKVQPAELEDSGVYFCASSQVAAGRVRELFFGEGSRLTVL.

J is TRBJ2-1 and V is TRBV6-1; 7 nucleotides match TRBD2. The length of the CDR3 is 15 residues. The germline CDR1 and CDR2 sequences are MNHNS and SASEGT. Unmatched junction bases numbered 5, after V lost 2 bases and J lost 4 bases. CDR3 protein: CASSEWGGGYNEQFF. The CDR3 DNA reads TGTGCCAGCAGTGAATGGGGGGGGGGTTACAATGAGCAGTTCTTC.

This sequence joins TRBV4-1 and TRBJ2-5; 7 bases are a match to TRBD1. This CDR3 comprises 17 residues. V trimming: 0 bases; J trimming: 1 base; junction bases outside the gene matches: 8. The germline V gene has CDR1 MGHRA and CDR2 YSYEKL. For the CDR3, the DNA is TGCGCCAGCAGCCAAGATCGGTCCGGGACAGCCCAAGAGACCCAGTACTTC. Translation gives CASSQDRSGTAQETQYF.

This clonotype was counted between two and nine times. This sequence joins TRBV10-2 and TRBJ2-5; 7 bases fit TRBD1. V was pared by 0 bases and J by 4 bases, with 14 bases of the junction left unmatched. CDR1 is WSHSY and CDR2 is SAAADI in the germline V gene. CDR3 length equals 18 residues. CDR3 DNA: TGCGCCAGCAGTGAGTCGTCAAGGCCAGGGGGTATAGGAGAGACCCAGTACTTC. Amino acid sequence: CASSESSRPGGIGETQYF.

This chain joins TRBV9 and TRBJ2-3, with unresolved D. The CDR3 totals 14 residues. Germline CDR1 reads SGDLS; CDR2 reads YYNGEE. Deletions cut 2 bases from V and 2 bases from J, with 9 bases between. CDR3 DNA: TGTGCCAGCAGCGTTGAACACTCCACAGATACGCAGTATTTT. It yields the protein CASSVEHSTDTQYF.

Concerning this clonotype: The junction does not match germline at one end; this may be a read error. V is TRBV6-1 and J is TRBJ2-3; D is tentatively TRBD1 or TRBD2 (5 bases each). The CDR3 has 16 residues. Germline values: CDR1 MNHNS, CDR2 SASEGT. The chain's CDR3 is CASRSSGAQLWDTQYF. CDR3 DNA: TGTGCCAGCAGGAGCTCCGGGGCCCAACTTTGGGATACGCAGTACTTT.

In regard to this clonotype: It may be a read error: a sequence one base away is much more abundant. The chain carries TRBV6-1 and TRBJ1-5; no reliable D call. Germline V gene data show CDR1 as MNHNS and CDR2 as SASEGT. This CDR3 is built from 13 residues. CDR3 loop: CASNEVELQPQHF. For the CDR3, the DNA is TGTGCCAGCAATGAAGTGGAACTTCAGCCCCAGCATTTT.

The V gene is TRBV6-1, the J gene TRBJ2-7, with D hard to call. Germline V gene sequence: CDR1 MNHNS, CDR2 SASEGT. V was clipped by 4 bases and J by 1 base, with 11 bases between them. The CDR3 runs 14 residues. CDR3 region: CASSASWESYEQYF. The CDR3 DNA reads TGTGCCAGCAGTGCATCGTGGGAATCCTACGAGCAGTACTTC.

V gene TRBV5-1 combines with J gene TRBJ2-6; D is possibly TRBD1 (5 bases). CDR3 length: 17 amino acids. Germline-derived CDR1 and CDR2 are SGHRS and YFSETQ. The V and J ends lost 4 bases and 4 bases respectively, with 18 bases between them. CDR3 amino acids: CASSPDRPIGGANVLTF. The CDR3 DNA is TGCGCCAGCAGCCCAGACAGACCCATAGGGGGGGCCAACGTCCTGACTTTC.

The V and J genes are TRBV6-1 and TRBJ2-1; a possible D gene is TRBD2 (5 bases). The end of the DNA is better explained by TRBJ2-5, so the J call may be wrong. CDR3 length equals 14 residues. Per germline, CDR1 MNHNS and CDR2 SASEGT. The CDR3 is CASSELLGSETQYF. The CDR3 bases are TGTGCCAGCAGTGAACTTTTAGGGAGCGAGACCCAGTACTTC.

The chain has TRBV30 and TRBJ2-2, with a tentative D call TRBD2 (6 bases). V shed 4 bases and J shed 6 bases, with 12 bases lying between them. CDR3 length: 13 residues. Germline CDR1 reads GTSNPN; CDR2 reads SVGIG (reference sequence). The CDR3 coding sequence is TGTGCCTGGAAGTTATGGGGGGCCGGGGAGCTGTTTTTT. Its translation: CAWKLWGAGELFF.

The sample holds a few counts of this clonotype. It may be a read error: a sequence one base away is much more abundant. The gene calls are TRBV12-3 or TRBV12-4 and TRBJ2-1; a possible D gene is TRBD2 (6 bases). This CDR3 is 13 amino acids long. V shed 3 bases and J shed 13 bases, with 16 bases lying between them. Written as DNA, the CDR3 is TGTGCCAGCAGTTTGAACTATCGGGAGACCCAGTTCTTC. Its protein product is CASSLNYRETQFF.

This sequence joins TRBV6-1 and TRBJ2-5; D not certain. This CDR3 is built from 14 residues. Per germline, CDR1 MNHNS and CDR2 SASEGT. Between the trimmed V and J ends, which lost 3 bases and 4 bases, there was a span of 12 bases. The CDR3, as DNA: TGTGCCAGCAGTGATTACGGCATGGGAGAGACCCAGTACTTC. Translation gives CASSDYGMGETQYF.

CDR3 sequence (DNA): TGTGCCAGCAGCGTAGATTTGAATAGCGGGAAGAACAATGAGCAGTTCTTC. Its protein product is CASSVDLNSGKNNEQFF. The genes are TRBV9 and TRBJ2-1; 8 bases map to TRBD2. V trimming: 0 bases; J trimming: 5 bases; junction bases outside the gene matches: 10. Looked up from germline, CDR1 is SGDLS and CDR2 is YYNGEE. There are 17 residues in the CDR3.

This clonotype was picked up many times. The CDR3 reads CASSLSLPNYNEQFF. CDR3 nucleotides: TGTGCCAGCAGTTTGAGTCTACCCAACTACAATGAGCAGTTCTTC. The genes are TRBV27 and TRBJ2-1; D not certain. The CDR3 runs to 15 residues. CDR1 is MNHEY and CDR2 is SMNVEV in the germline V gene (reference sequence). The V and J ends lost 3 bases and 3 bases respectively, with 12 bases between them.

V and J are TRBV9 and TRBJ2-5, with 9 bases that match TRBD2. The J call may be mistaken, given a closer DNA end match to TRBJ2-1. The length of the CDR3 is 14 residues. In germline, CDR1 is SGDLS, CDR2 YYNGEE. The CDR3 DNA reads as TGTGCCAGCAGCCCCACCGGGACTAGCTTGAAGCAGTTCTTC. Its translation is CASSPTGTSLKQFF.

CDR3 region: CASTDRGYGYTF. The CDR3 DNA reads as TGTGCCAGCACAGACAGGGGCTATGGCTACACCTTC. V and J are TRBV6-1 and TRBJ1-2; the match to TRBD1 covers 8 bases. There are 12 residues in the CDR3. V lost 7 bases to trimming and J lost 4 bases; unmatched junction nucleotides: 2. Germline values: CDR1 MNHNS, CDR2 SASEGT.

The chain employs TRBV27 and TRBJ2-4, with 8 positions matching TRBD1. J was trimmed by 1 base and V by 9 bases; bases with no gene match: 11. Germline loops: CDR1 MNHEY, CDR2 SMNVEV (reference sequence). The CDR3 is 16 residues long. The CDR3 nucleotides read TGTGCCAGACCGGGCAGGGGGCGAGGGGCCAAAAACATTCAGTACTTC. Translated: CARPGRGRGAKNIQYF.